This is a list of T cell receptor beta chains from one sample in a study of cytomegalovirus exposure and HLA in healthy donors. Measured with immunoSEQ multiplex PCR; TCRdb has only the in-frame clones, and not every one. The table lists tens of thousands of clones, roughly 75% of them singletons. Sequencing used PBMCs. Receptor source: a man younger than 45 in good health and CMV-seronegative. Each CDR3 is given with its conserved first and last residue. The D gene is left open where the match is weak. Clone size is stated in some rows and not others, as once, few, many or a class when expanded.

V gene	J gene	CDR3 length	D gene	clone size	CDR3 protein	CDR3 DNA
TRBV10-1	TRBJ1-1	13	.	.	CASSLTLNTEAFF	TGCGCCAGCAGTCTGACACTGAACACTGAAGCTTTCTTT
TRBV5-1	TRBJ2-2	14	.	.	CASSPVSNTGELFF	TGCGCCAGCAGCCCAGTTTCGAACACCGGGGAGCTGTTTTTT
TRBV7-8	TRBJ1-4	12	.	.	CASSLTHEKLFF	TGTGCCAGCAGCCTTACTCATGAAAAACTGTTTTTT
TRBV4-2	TRBJ2-3	15	.	.	CASRQLDGGTDTQYF	TGTGCCAGCAGACAACTGGACGGGGGCACAGATACGCAGTATTTT
TRBV11-3	TRBJ2-1	18	TRBD1	few	CASSYGTGGGGSYNEQFF	TGTGCCAGCAGTTACGGGACAGGGGGCGGGGGAAGTTACAATGAGCAGTTCTTC
TRBV4-2	TRBJ1-1	13	.	.	CASSQYGVIGAFF	TGTGCCAGCAGCCAATACGGGGTTATTGGGGCTTTCTTT
TRBV27	TRBJ2-7	17	TRBD2	once	CASRPLVVAGAAYEQYF	TGTGCCAGCAGGCCCTTGGTGGTGGCGGGAGCGGCGTACGAGCAGTACTTC
TRBV30	TRBJ2-7	16	.	few	CAWKNPGTVLSYEQYF	TGTGCCTGGAAAAACCCGGGAACAGTTCTCTCCTACGAGCAGTACTTC
TRBV5-1	TRBJ2-5	18	TRBD1	.	CASSPTYPGQGEKETQYF	TGCGCCAGCAGCCCGACCTACCCGGGACAGGGGGAGAAAGAGACCCAGTACTTC
TRBV29-1	TRBJ1-1	14	.	.	CSVAVVGGNTEAFF	TGCAGCGTCGCGGTGGTGGGGGGGAACACTGAAGCTTTCTTT
TRBV5-1	TRBJ2-3	14	.	.	CASLRGGSTDTQYF	TGCGCCAGCTTGCGGGGTGGGAGCACAGATACGCAGTATTTT
TRBV30	TRBJ2-6	13	TRBD1	.	CAGDRSGANVLTF	TGTGCCGGGGACAGATCTGGGGCCAACGTCCTGACTTTC
TRBV4-2	TRBJ1-2	16	TRBD1	.	CASSQAGRGLGYGYTF	TGTGCCAGCAGCCAAGCAGGCAGGGGGCTTGGCTATGGCTACACCTTC
TRBV25-1	TRBJ2-2	16	.	once	CASSESRTYSPGELFF	TGTGCCAGCAGTGAATCAAGGACTTACAGCCCGGGGGAGCTGTTTTTT
TRBV30	TRBJ2-7	13	TRBD2	.	CASAWRGGGEQYF	TGTGCGTCGGCGTGGCGGGGGGGCGGCGAGCAGTACTTC
TRBV23-1	TRBJ2-7	14	.	.	CAIPNDLPRGEQYF	TGCGCCATTCCCAACGATCTCCCACGGGGGGAGCAGTACTTC
TRBV11-1	TRBJ1-3	16	.	.	CASSTGDQGSGNTIYF	TGTGCCAGCAGCACCGGAGACCAGGGATCTGGAAACACCATATATTTT
TRBV4-1	TRBJ2-7	15	.	few	CASSLMQDSGYEQYF	TGCGCCAGCAGCCTTATGCAGGACAGCGGCTACGAGCAGTACTTC
TRBV6-5	TRBJ1-1	14	.	.	CASSYGQMNTEAFF	TGTGCCAGCAGTTACGGGCAGATGAACACTGAAGCTTTCTTT
TRBV6-4	TRBJ1-2	14	TRBD1	.	CASSAGQGGSGYTF	TGTGCCAGCAGTGCGGGACAGGGAGGTTCTGGCTACACCTTC
TRBV11-2	TRBJ2-7	14	TRBD1	.	CASGHRDRLYEQYF	TGTGCCAGCGGACACCGGGACAGACTCTACGAGCAGTACTTC
TRBV6-5	TRBJ1-6	15	TRBD1	.	CASSYSGTGSSPLHF	TGTGCCAGCAGTTACTCCGGGACAGGAAGTTCACCCCTCCACTTT
TRBV7-2	TRBJ2-5	11	.	.	CASSPSETQYF	TGTGCCAGCAGCCCCTCGGAGACCCAGTACTTC
TRBV4-3	TRBJ2-1	15	.	.	CASSQEGRGGDEQFF	TGCGCCAGCAGCCAAGAGGGCAGGGGAGGGGATGAGCAGTTCTTC
TRBV5-1	TRBJ1-1	12	.	.	CASSSSGREAFF	TGCGCCAGCAGCTCGTCAGGGAGGGAAGCTTTCTTT
TRBV4-1	TRBJ2-7	16	.	.	CASSQVASSADYEQYF	TGCGCCAGCAGCCAAGTAGCGTCTAGCGCGGACTACGAGCAGTACTTC
TRBV7-2	TRBJ1-1	15	.	few	CASSLGGVRNTEAFF	TGTGCCAGCAGCTTAGGGGGAGTTAGGAACACTGAAGCTTTCTTT
TRBV5-4	TRBJ2-2	19	.	.	CASSERELWRGGSTGELFF	TGTGCCAGCAGCGAAAGGGAGTTATGGCGGGGCGGAAGCACCGGGGAGCTGTTTTTT
TRBV30	TRBJ1-2	13	TRBD1	.	CAWRTGFLGGYTF	TGTGCCTGGAGGACAGGGTTTTTGGGGGGCTACACCTTC
TRBV7-9	TRBJ1-1	14	.	few	CASSSGVSNTEAFF	TGTGCCAGCAGCTCAGGGGTGTCGAACACTGAAGCTTTCTTT
TRBV5-1	TRBJ2-1	16	.	.	CASSPGTTRGYNEQFF	TGCGCCAGCAGCCCGGGGACAACACGAGGCTACAATGAGCAGTTCTTC
TRBV5-1	TRBJ2-1	12	TRBD2	.	CASSGGRNEQFF	TGCGCCAGCTCGGGGGGGCGGAATGAGCAGTTCTTC
TRBV28	TRBJ2-3	15	TRBD2	.	CASQGGGAIVDTQYF	TGTGCCAGCCAAGGCGGGGGGGCCATTGTAGATACGCAGTATTTT
TRBV30	TRBJ2-7	18	TRBD1	once	CAWRDPQDRGFSTYEQYF	TGTGCCTGGAGGGACCCTCAGGACAGGGGTTTTAGCACCTACGAGCAGTACTTC
TRBV5-4	TRBJ2-3	14	TRBD2	.	CASSPSGGRDTQYF	TGTGCCAGCAGCCCGAGCGGGGGGAGAGATACGCAGTATTTT
TRBV7-7	TRBJ2-5	14	TRBD1	.	CASSPGQGSETQYF	TGTGCCAGCAGCCCAGGACAGGGGTCGGAGACCCAGTACTTC
TRBV11-2	TRBJ2-3	16	.	.	CASTTREGAETDTQYF	TGTGCCAGCACCACCCGGGAGGGGGCGGAAACAGATACGCAGTATTTT
TRBV28	TRBJ2-3	17	.	.	CASSDSDRPSGTDTQYF	TGTGCCAGCAGCGATAGTGACAGGCCTTCGGGCACAGATACGCAGTATTTT
TRBV19	TRBJ1-3	13	.	.	CASSISSGNTIYF	TGTGCCAGTAGTATCAGCTCTGGAAACACCATATATTTT
TRBV2	TRBJ1-1	14	TRBD1	.	CASRAGTGGTEAFF	TGTGCCAGCAGAGCCGGGACAGGGGGGACTGAAGCTTTCTTT
TRBV19	TRBJ2-7	16	TRBD2	.	CASSIGLGLRGREQYF	TGTGCCAGTAGTATTGGCTTGGGACTACGTGGGCGCGAGCAGTACTTC
TRBV30	TRBJ1-2	15	.	.	CAWSVSVGGNYGYTF	TGTGCCTGGAGTGTATCAGTCGGGGGAAACTATGGCTACACCTTC
TRBV5-1	TRBJ2-5	12	.	.	CASFNSQETQYF	TGCGCCAGCTTTAACAGCCAAGAGACCCAGTACTTC
TRBV30	TRBJ1-2	12	TRBD1	.	CAWEDRHYGYTF	TGTGCCTGGGAGGACAGGCACTATGGCTACACCTTC
TRBV9	TRBJ2-6	17	TRBD1	.	CASSAGQGASGANVLTF	TGTGCCAGCAGCGCCGGACAGGGGGCGTCTGGGGCCAACGTCCTGACTTTC
TRBV5-6	TRBJ2-7	14	.	.	CASSLGSRFGEQYF	TGTGCCAGCAGCTTGGGATCGCGGTTTGGAGAGCAGTACTTC
TRBV27	TRBJ2-7	14	.	.	CASSYAGRPYEQYF	TGTGCCAGCAGTTATGCCGGGAGACCCTACGAGCAGTACTTC
TRBV7-9	TRBJ2-1	17	TRBD2	.	CASSLGGLAGRYNEQFF	TGTGCCAGCAGCTTAGGAGGACTAGCGGGACGATACAATGAGCAGTTCTTC
TRBV4-3	TRBJ2-7	15	TRBD1	.	CASSLVPGQGYEQYF	TGCGCCAGCAGCCTCGTTCCCGGACAGGGTTACGAGCAGTACTTC
TRBV2	TRBJ2-7	14	TRBD1	.	CATEQGLVGYEQYF	TGTGCCACAGAACAGGGGTTAGTAGGGTACGAGCAGTACTTC